Presented here are 6 T cell receptor beta chains from one specimen sequenced in a study of blood T cell repertoires in COVID-19. Sequencing used immunoSEQ multiplex PCR; TCRdb keeps in-frame clones, though not all of them. The sample includes approximately 330,000 clones, 85% to 90% of them seen just once. Sequencing was carried out using PBMCs or T cells enriched from blood (not recorded which). Receptors originate from a woman under 40 who had recovered from COVID-19.

V gene TRBV7-5 combines with J gene TRBJ2-5; TRBD1 was called by the table and not checked on the DNA. TRBV7-5 has pseudogene status. The CDR3 has 15 amino acids. The CDR3 bases are TGTGCCAGAAGCTTAACCCGGGACAACCAAGAGACCCAGTACTTC. As protein: CARSLTRDNQETQYF.

The CDR3 coding sequence is TGTGCCAGCAGCCAAGTGTATAGCGGGAGTGTGAGCACAGATACGCAGTATTTT. It codes for CASSQVYSGSVSTDTQYF. The V gene is TRBV3-1 (or the pseudogene TRBV3-2), the J gene TRBJ2-3; 9 nucleotides agree with TRBD2. CDR1 is LGHDT, CDR2 YNNKEL, per germline (reference sequence). After removal of 1 base from V and 0 bases from J, the junction contained 8 bases not matched to a gene. This CDR3 is 18 amino acids long.

V is TRBV28 and J is TRBJ2-1; D possibly corresponds to TRBD1 (5 bases). V was pared by 6 bases and J by 8 bases, with 14 bases between. From germline, CDR1 is MDHEN and CDR2 SYDVKM. The CDR3 has 13 residues. The CDR3 DNA is TGTGCCAGCAGACCCGACAGTGCAGATGAGCAGTTCTTC. Residues: CASRPDSADEQFF.

CDR3 residues: CASSFLDTDTQYF. The CDR3 DNA reads TGTGCCAGCAGCTTCTTAGACACAGATACGCAGTATTTT. The chain couples TRBV11-2 to TRBJ2-3; no clear D. Germline values: CDR1 SGHAT, CDR2 FQNNGV. Trimming shortened V by 3 bases and J by 2 bases, and 6 bases separated the two germline ends. This CDR3 is built from 13 residues.

The genes are TRBV7-2 and TRBJ2-5; 8 nucleotides line up with TRBD2. With 5 bases clipped from V and 1 base from J, the junction kept 9 bases outside the gene matches. There are 16 residues in the CDR3. Germline values: CDR1 SGHTA, CDR2 FQGNSA. This chain's CDR3 is CASSNLSGSGQETQYF. The DNA of the CDR3 is TGTGCCAGCAGCAATTTAAGCGGGAGTGGCCAAGAGACCCAGTACTTC.

The chain joins TRBV28 to TRBJ1-5; TRBD1 might be the D (6 bases). Germline V gene sequence: CDR1 MDHEN, CDR2 SYDVKM. The CDR3 is 15 amino acids. Trimming stripped 3 bases from V and 4 bases from J, with 13 bases between. Here the CDR3 reads CASSLGAAGNQPQHF. The CDR3 nucleotides are TGTGCCAGCAGTTTGGGGGCCGCTGGGAATCAGCCCCAGCATTTT.